What follows are 12 T cell receptor beta chains derived from one specimen sequenced in a study of blood T cell repertoires in COVID-19 (dated by TCRdb to 2018 to 2020). Preparation of the library involved the immunoSEQ multiplex PCR assay. TCRdb obtained this table from immuneACCESS and retained in-frame rearrangements with V and J assigned. These tables miss some clones; where compared with another copy, unresolved V genes account for less than half of the shortfall, and the remainder is unexplained. This sample lists under 400,000 clones; roughly 86% were detected once. The ten largest account for about 0.94% of the sample. Sample: PBMCs or T cells enriched from blood (not recorded which). Receptors originate from a woman under 40 who had been exposed to COVID-19.

This CDR3 is CASSFVPDQPQHF. For the CDR3, the DNA is TGTGCCAGCAGTTTTGTCCCGGATCAGCCCCAGCATTTT. V and J are TRBV12-3 or TRBV12-4 and TRBJ1-5; D remains unclear. The CDR3 is 13 residues long. V lost 3 bases to trimming and J lost 5 bases, with 8 bases between them.

V usage is TRBV19 and J usage is TRBJ2-5, with 11 bases matching TRBD1. The CDR3 consists of 17 residues. The J segment lost 1 base and the V segment lost 9 bases, leaving 13 bases of the junction unmatched. Per the germline V gene, CDR1 is LNHDA and CDR2 is SQIVND (reference sequence). CDR3 in amino acids: CARNVDRGRLLQETQYF. CDR3 DNA: TGTGCCAGGAACGTGGACAGGGGGCGCCTCCTCCAAGAGACCCAGTACTTC.

The sample holds one count of this clone. CDR3: CASSNTSGRNNSYNEQFF. As DNA, the CDR3 is TGCGCCAGCAGCAACACTAGCGGGAGAAATAACTCCTACAATGAGCAGTTCTTC. The V and J genes are TRBV5-1 and TRBJ2-1; the match to TRBD2 covers 11 bases. The V segment lost 4 bases and the J segment 0 bases; nucleotides outside the gene matches: 9. CDR1 and CDR2 from the germline V gene are SGHRS and YFSETQ. The CDR3 runs to 18 residues.

Only one count was recorded for this clone. V is TRBV7-9 and J is TRBJ1-1, with D maybe TRBD1 (5 bases). V dropped 0 bases and J dropped 11 bases, with 13 bases sitting between them. CDR1 SEHNR and CDR2 FQNEAQ come from the germline V gene (reference sequence). The length of the CDR3 is 13 residues. The CDR3 spells CASSLASLWGAFF. The CDR3 nucleotides are TGTGCCAGCAGCTTAGCCTCTCTATGGGGCGCTTTCTTT. Looking up the rest from reference TRBV7-9 and TRBJ1-1 gives the full variable domain: DTGVSQNPRHKITKRGQNVTFRCDPISEHNRLYWYRQTLGQGPEFLTYFQNEAQLEKSRLLSDRFSAERPKGSFSTLEIQRTEQGDSAMYLCASSLASLWGAFFGQGTRLTVV.

The chain couples TRBV28 to TRBJ1-1; D not resolved. The V gene lost 1 base and the J gene lost 6 bases, with 9 bases spanning the gap. Per germline, CDR1 MDHEN and CDR2 SYDVKM. The CDR3 contains 13 residues. Here the CDR3 DNA reads TGTGCCAGCAGTTTATCGCAGGTCGCTGAAGCTTTCTTT. This codes for CASSLSQVAEAFF.

The chain has TRBV5-8 and TRBJ2-1; TRBD2 matches 13 bases. The V gene's germline CDR1 is SGHTS and CDR2 YDEGEE. This CDR3 is built from 17 residues. After removal of 4 bases from V and 4 bases from J, the junction contained 8 bases not matched to a gene. The CDR3 DNA reads as TGTGCCAGCAGCACAGGACTAGCGGGGGACTTATACAATGAGCAGTTCTTC. The encoded protein is CASSTGLAGDLYNEQFF.

The chain uses TRBV18 and TRBJ2-3; 12 nucleotides align to TRBD2. CDR3 length: 16 amino acids. The V segment lost 6 bases and the J segment 2 bases; nucleotides outside the gene matches: 6. Germline V gene sequence: CDR1 KGHSH, CDR2 LQKENI. CDR3 nucleotides: TGTGCCAGCTCCGTGGGACTAGCGGGTATCACAGATACGCAGTATTTT. Translated, it gives CASSVGLAGITDTQYF.

V gene TRBV28 combines with J gene TRBJ1-4; no clear D gene. With 4 bases removed from V and 3 bases from J, the gap between germline ends came to 12 bases. The CDR3 runs 15 residues. The germline CDR1 and CDR2 sequences are MDHEN and SYDVKM. CDR3 bases: TGTGCCAGCAGTTCCAGACACCGTCCTAATGAAAAACTGTTTTTT. This translates into CASSSRHRPNEKLFF.

V is TRBV12-5 and J is TRBJ1-4; D not resolved. Trimming took 1 base from V and 5 from J, leaving 8 bases between them. CDR1 is LGHNT, CDR2 FRNRAP, per germline. The CDR3 sequence is 14 residues long. Here the CDR3 DNA reads TGTGCTAGTGGTTTGGAGCCTCGAAATGAAAAACTGTTTTTT. Translated: CASGLEPRNEKLFF. Together with reference TRBV12-5 and TRBJ1-4, the CDR3 gives the full variable domain: DARVTQTPRHKVTEMGQEVTMRCQPILGHNTVFWYRQTMMQGLELLAYFRNRAPLDDSGMPKDRFSAEMPDATLATLKIQPSEPRDSAVYFCASGLEPRNEKLFFGSGTQLSVL.

In DNA, the CDR3 is TGTGCCAGCAGTTACTCGCGGATCAGCTCCTACGAGCAGTACTTC. This gives the protein CASSYSRISSYEQYF. The J gene is TRBJ2-7, the V gene TRBV6-5, with D unresolved. V lost 0 bases to trimming and J lost 0 bases, with 9 bases between them. CDR3 length: 15 residues. The germline gives CDR1 MNHEY, CDR2 SVGAGI.

The chain couples TRBV27 to TRBJ1-6; tentatively, D is TRBD1 (6 bases). CDR1 MNHEY and CDR2 SMNVEV come from the germline V gene (reference sequence). Trimming left V 3 bases short and J 10 bases short, with 16 bases between. The CDR3 totals 15 residues. In DNA form, the CDR3 reads TGTGCCAGCAGTTTTAGTTGGGCAGGGGAATCACCCCTCCACTTT. This codes for CASSFSWAGESPLHF.

V gene TRBV3-1 (or the pseudogene TRBV3-2) combines with J gene TRBJ1-1; TRBD1 aligns across 8 bases. The CDR3 contains 15 residues. V trimming: 0 bases; J trimming: 7 bases; junction bases outside the gene matches: 7. Germline CDR1 is LGHDT and CDR2 is YNNKEL (reference sequence). CDR3 region: CASSQDETGVYEAFF. CDR3 nucleotides: TGTGCCAGCAGCCAAGATGAGACAGGGGTCTATGAAGCTTTCTTT.